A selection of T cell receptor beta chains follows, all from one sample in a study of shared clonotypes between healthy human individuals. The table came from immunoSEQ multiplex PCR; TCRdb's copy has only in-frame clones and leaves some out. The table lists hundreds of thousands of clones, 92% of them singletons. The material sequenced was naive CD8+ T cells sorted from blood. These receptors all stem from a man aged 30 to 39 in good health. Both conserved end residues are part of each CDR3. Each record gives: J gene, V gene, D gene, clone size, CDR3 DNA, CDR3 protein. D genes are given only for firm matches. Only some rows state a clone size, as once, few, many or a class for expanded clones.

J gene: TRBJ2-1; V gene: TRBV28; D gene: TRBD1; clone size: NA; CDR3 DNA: TGTGCCAGCAGTCCACCCCGGCCCCGGGACAGGCTTAACAATGAGCAGTTCTTC; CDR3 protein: CASSPPRPRDRLNNEQFF
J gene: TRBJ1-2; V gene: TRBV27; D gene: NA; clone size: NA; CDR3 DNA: TGTGCCAGCAGCATACAGGGACCAGGGTACTATGGCTACACCTTC; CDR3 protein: CASSIQGPGYYGYTF
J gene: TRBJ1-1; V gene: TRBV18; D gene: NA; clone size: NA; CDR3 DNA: TGTGCCAGCTCAGAACCCTCTGGCAGGAGAGCTATGAACACTGAAGCTTTCTTT; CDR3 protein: CASSEPSGRRAMNTEAFF
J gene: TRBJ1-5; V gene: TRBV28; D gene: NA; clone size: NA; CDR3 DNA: TGTGCCAGCAGTTTATCCGCGGGACATGATCAGCCCCAGCATTTT; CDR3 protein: CASSLSAGHDQPQHF
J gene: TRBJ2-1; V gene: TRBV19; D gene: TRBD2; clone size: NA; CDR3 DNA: TGTGCCAGTAGTACCCCTAGCGGGCCTTGGGCGGGGCAGTTCTTC; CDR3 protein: CASSTPSGPWAGQFF
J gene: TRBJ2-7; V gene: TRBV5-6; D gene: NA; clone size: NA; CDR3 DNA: TGTGCCAGCAGCTTGGCCTTAAACAGGGGACTACAGTACTTC; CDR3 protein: CASSLALNRGLQYF
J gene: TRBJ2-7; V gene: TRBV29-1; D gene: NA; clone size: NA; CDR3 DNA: TGCAGCGTTGAAGAGGGCACAGAGAGCTACGAGCAGTACTTC; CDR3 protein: CSVEEGTESYEQYF
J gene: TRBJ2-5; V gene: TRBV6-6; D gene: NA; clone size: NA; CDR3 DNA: TGTGCCAGCAGGGGGGTTGACCTCTTTCAAGAGACCCAGTACTTC; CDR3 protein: CASRGVDLFQETQYF
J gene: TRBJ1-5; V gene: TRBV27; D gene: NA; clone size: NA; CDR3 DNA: TGTGCCAGCAGTTTAATCAGGGGTAGCAATCAGCCCCAGCATTTT; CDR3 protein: CASSLIRGSNQPQHF
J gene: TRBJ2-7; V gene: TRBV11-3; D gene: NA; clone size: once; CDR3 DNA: TGTGCCAGCAGCCCCGACAGCTCCTACGAGCAGTACTTC; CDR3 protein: CASSPDSSYEQYF
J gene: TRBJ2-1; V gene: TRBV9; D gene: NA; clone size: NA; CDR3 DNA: TGTGCCAGCAGCGATTCTCCGAGCCGGAGCTCCTACAATGAGCAGTTCTTC; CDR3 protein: CASSDSPSRSSYNEQFF
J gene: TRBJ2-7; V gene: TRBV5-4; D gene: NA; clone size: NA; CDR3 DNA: TGTGCCAGCAGCTTACAGTCCTACGAGCAGTACTTC; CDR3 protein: CASSLQSYEQYF
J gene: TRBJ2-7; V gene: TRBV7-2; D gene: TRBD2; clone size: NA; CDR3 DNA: TGTGCCAGCAGCTTAAGGCCTAGCGGGAGTAGGTACGAGCAGTACTTC; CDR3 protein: CASSLRPSGSRYEQYF
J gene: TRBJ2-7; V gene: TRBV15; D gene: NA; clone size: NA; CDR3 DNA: TGTGCCACCAAGGATTCCTACGAGCAGTACTTC; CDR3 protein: CATKDSYEQYF
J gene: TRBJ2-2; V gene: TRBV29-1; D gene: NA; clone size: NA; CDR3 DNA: TGCAGCGTCGCCCCCACCGACCAGGGTGTTACCGGGGAGCTGTTTTTT; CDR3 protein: CSVAPTDQGVTGELFF
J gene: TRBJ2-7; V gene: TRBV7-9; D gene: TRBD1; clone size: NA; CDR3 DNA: TGTGCCAGCAGCTCGTCGACAGGGTTGGGCGAGCAGTACTTC; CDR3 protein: CASSSSTGLGEQYF
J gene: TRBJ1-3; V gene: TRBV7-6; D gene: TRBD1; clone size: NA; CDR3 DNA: TGTGCCAGCAGCCGCATCCCTCATTCGGGACAGGGGAATACTGGAAACACCATATATTTT; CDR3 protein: CASSRIPHSGQGNTGNTIYF
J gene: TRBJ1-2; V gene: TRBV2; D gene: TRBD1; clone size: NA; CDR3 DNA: TGTGCCAGCAGTGACACCGGGACAGGGGTTCGCGGCTACACCTTC; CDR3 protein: CASSDTGTGVRGYTF
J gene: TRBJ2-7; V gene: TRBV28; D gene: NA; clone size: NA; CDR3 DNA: TGTGCCAGCAGTTTCCCCTCATCTACCTACGAGCAGTACTTC; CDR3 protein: CASSFPSSTYEQYF
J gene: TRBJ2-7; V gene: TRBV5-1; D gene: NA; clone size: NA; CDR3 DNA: TGCGCCAGCAGGATGCAGGGTACCTACGAGCAGTACTTC; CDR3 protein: CASRMQGTYEQYF
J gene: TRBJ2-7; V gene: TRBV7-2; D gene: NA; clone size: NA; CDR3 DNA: TGTGCCAGCACCCCTGGGACCTACGAGCAGTACTTC; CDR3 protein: CASTPGTYEQYF
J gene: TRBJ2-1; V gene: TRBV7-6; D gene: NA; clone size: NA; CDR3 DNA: TGTGCCAGCAGCTTATCGGCTGACTACAATGAGCAGTTCTTC; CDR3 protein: CASSLSADYNEQFF
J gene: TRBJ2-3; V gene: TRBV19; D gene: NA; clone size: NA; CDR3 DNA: TGTGCCAGTAGTATAGGAACAGGGTTTACAGATACGCAGTATTTT; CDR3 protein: CASSIGTGFTDTQYF
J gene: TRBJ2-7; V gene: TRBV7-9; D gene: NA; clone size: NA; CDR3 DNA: TGTGCCAGCAGCGAACACGAGAGCTCCTACGAGCAGTACTTC; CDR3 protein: CASSEHESSYEQYF
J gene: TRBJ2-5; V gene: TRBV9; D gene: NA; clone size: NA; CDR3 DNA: TGTGCCAGCAGCGTAGGAACCGTGAGGGGGAGCCAAGAGACCCAGTACTTC; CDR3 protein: CASSVGTVRGSQETQYF
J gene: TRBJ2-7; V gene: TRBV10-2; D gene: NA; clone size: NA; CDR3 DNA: TGCGCCAGCAGTGAGTCCTACTACGAGCAGTACTTC; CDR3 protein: CASSESYYEQYF
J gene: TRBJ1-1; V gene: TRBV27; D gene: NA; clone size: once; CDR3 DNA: TGTGCCAGCATTAGGGGGGTTGAAGCTTTCTTT; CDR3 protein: CASIRGVEAFF
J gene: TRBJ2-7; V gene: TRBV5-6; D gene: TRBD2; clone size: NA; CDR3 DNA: TGTGCCAGCAGCTCCCCGCTGACTAGCGGGAGTGATGAGCAGTACTTC; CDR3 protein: CASSSPLTSGSDEQYF
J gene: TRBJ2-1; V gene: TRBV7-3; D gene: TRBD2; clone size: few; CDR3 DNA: TGTGCCAGTCAACAGACTAGCTTCTACAATGAGCAGTTCTTC; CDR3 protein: CASQQTSFYNEQFF
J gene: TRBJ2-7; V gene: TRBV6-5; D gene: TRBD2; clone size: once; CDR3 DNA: TGTGCCAGCAGTTCCGGGGGAGGGGACTACGAGCAGTACTTC; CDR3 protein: CASSSGGGDYEQYF
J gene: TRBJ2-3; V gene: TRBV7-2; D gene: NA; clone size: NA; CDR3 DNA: TGTGCCAGCAGCGTCCCTTCTTTGAGCGGAGATACGCAGTATTTT; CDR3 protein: CASSVPSLSGDTQYF
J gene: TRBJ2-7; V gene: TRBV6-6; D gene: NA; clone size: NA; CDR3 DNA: TGTGCCAGCAGTCGAAAAGCAGACCTCTACGAGCAGTACTTC; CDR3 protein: CASSRKADLYEQYF
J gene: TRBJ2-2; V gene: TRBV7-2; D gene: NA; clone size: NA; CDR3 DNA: TGTGCCAGCAGCTTAACGGGAGCGCGCAACACCGGGGAGCTGTTTTTT; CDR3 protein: CASSLTGARNTGELFF
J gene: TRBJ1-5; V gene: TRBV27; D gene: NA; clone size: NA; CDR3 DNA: TGTGCCAGCAGTTTATACGGTTATAGCAATCAGCCCCAGCATTTT; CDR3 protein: CASSLYGYSNQPQHF
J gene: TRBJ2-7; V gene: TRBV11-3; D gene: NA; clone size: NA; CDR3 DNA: TGTGCCAGCAGCCCTCGGGGCTCCTACGAGCAGTACTTC; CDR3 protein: CASSPRGSYEQYF
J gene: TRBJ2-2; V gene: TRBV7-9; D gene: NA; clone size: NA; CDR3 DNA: TGTGCCAGCAGCCCACCTCGAGGGTACACCGGGGAGCTGTTTTTT; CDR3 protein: CASSPPRGYTGELFF
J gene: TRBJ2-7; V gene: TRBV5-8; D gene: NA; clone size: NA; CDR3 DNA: TGTGCCAGCAGCTATTTGGGGGATTACGAGCAGTACTTC; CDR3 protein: CASSYLGDYEQYF
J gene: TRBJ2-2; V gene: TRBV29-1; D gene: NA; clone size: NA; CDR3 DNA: TGCAGCGTTGAGTCCATTAAGGGAACCGGGGAGCTGTTTTTT; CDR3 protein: CSVESIKGTGELFF